These 27 T cell receptor beta chains originate from one sample sequenced in a study of human T cells and chemical hapten exposure (dated by TCRdb to the early 2020s). Libraries came from 5' RACE. Sequencer: Illumina MiSeq. TCRdb cleaned the public reads at Q25 with fastp, built clones with MiXCR and kept in-frame beta chains. Under each unique CDR3 protein, matching rows form one entry showing the most common genes and DNA. This sample gives 120,000 to 150,000 distinct CDR3 sequences in total; about 4% of them show up just once. About 1.3% of the sample belongs to the ten largest clones. Total RNA was extracted from unfractionated whole blood collected in Tempus Blood RNA tubes. Receptor source: a female donor in good health.

This clonotype was observed at least ten times. The gene calls are TRBV29-1 and TRBJ1-1; D unresolved. The germline gives CDR1 SQVTM, CDR2 ANQGSEA. CDR3 length: 16 amino acids. With 1 base removed from V and 7 bases from J, the gap between germline ends came to 22 bases. For the CDR3, the DNA is TGCAGCGTTGAAGTATCACGGAGTCTTAGTAGGAGTGAAGCTTTCTTT. It is translated as CSVEVSRSLSRSEAFF.

This clonotype was observed at least ten times. The chain uses TRBV30 and TRBJ1-3, with D possibly TRBD1 on 6 matching bases. The CDR3 totals 15 residues. V was pared by 4 bases and J by 4 bases, with 17 bases between. Germline CDR1 is GTSNPN and CDR2 is SVGIG (reference sequence). CDR3 DNA: TGTGCCTGGAAAACCCCCGGGGGGCGAGGAAACACCATATATTTT. It specifies CAWKTPGGRGNTIYF.

This clonotype has a count of ten or more. This chain connects TRBV29-1 to TRBJ1-2, with D unresolved. Between the trimmed V and J ends, which lost 2 bases and 6 bases, there was a span of 13 bases. The germline gives CDR1 SQVTM, CDR2 ANQGSEA. The CDR3 covers 13 residues. The CDR3 is CSVERPRSHGYTF. The CDR3 bases are TGCAGCGTTGAACGTCCACGCAGCCATGGCTACACCTTC.

This clonotype was seen repeatedly, ten times or more. The chain couples TRBV9 to TRBJ1-4, with 9 nucleotides matching TRBD1. The CDR3 runs 15 residues. From germline, CDR1 is SGDLS and CDR2 YYNGEE. J lost 8 bases, V lost 4 bases, and 9 bases had no gene match. In nucleotides, the CDR3 is TGTGCCAGCAGCAGGTGGGACAGGGAAGGAGAAAAACTGTTTTTT. Protein product: CASSRWDREGEKLFF.

This clonotype was picked up many times. The gene calls are TRBV10-3 and TRBJ2-3; D gene uncertain. Germline V gene sequence: CDR1 ENHRY, CDR2 SYGVKD. Trimming removed 2 bases from V and 2 bases from J, with 11 bases in between. The CDR3 extends over 15 amino acids. CDR3 nucleotides: TGTGCCATCAGTGAGCGGGTCGAGACCACAGATACGCAGTATTTT. This gives the protein CAISERVETTDTQYF.

Many counts were recorded for this clonotype. This rearrangement joins TRBV3-1 to TRBJ2-5; possible D gene TRBD1, 6 bases. Per the germline V gene, CDR1 is LGHDT and CDR2 is YNNKEL (reference sequence). Trimming took off 0 bases at V and 2 bases at J, with 25 bases between the two ends. This CDR3 contains 20 residues. CDR3 in amino acids: CASSQDRLDSGWILQETQYF. The CDR3 DNA sequence: TGTGCCAGCAGCCAAGATCGATTGGACAGCGGATGGATTTTACAAGAGACCCAGTACTTC.

This clonotype was observed many times. A junction boundary mismatches the germline segment, possibly from a read error. The rearrangement joins TRBV7-8 to TRBJ2-3, with D maybe TRBD1 (7 bases). The CDR3 is 14 residues long. Germline lookup yields CDR1 SGHVS and CDR2 FQNEAQ. CDR3 residues: CASSLVGQASVGDF. Written as DNA, the CDR3 is TGTGCCAGCAGCTTAGTAGGACAGGCTAGCGTCGGGGACTTT.

This clonotype came up many times. The genes are TRBV6-2 or TRBV6-3 and TRBJ1-5; 9 nucleotides agree with TRBD1. The V and J ends lost 9 bases and 0 bases, in that order; junction bases with no gene match: 9. This CDR3 comprises 16 residues. Germline loops: CDR1 MNHEY, CDR2 SVGEGT. The CDR3 spells CASNRDRANSNQPQHF. CDR3 DNA sequence: TGTGCCAGTAACCGGGACAGGGCGAATAGCAATCAGCCCCAGCATTTT.

This clonotype was counted many times. The rearrangement joins TRBV7-9 to TRBJ1-5, with 8 positions matching TRBD1. Looked up from germline, CDR1 is SEHNR and CDR2 is FQNEAQ (reference sequence). Losses at the gene ends were 3 bases for V and 2 bases for J; bases not matched to a gene: 0. The CDR3 length is 14 residues. The CDR3 sequence: CASSLGQGNQPQHF. For the CDR3, the DNA is TGTGCCAGCAGCTTGGGACAGGGCAATCAGCCCCAGCATTTT.

This clonotype was recorded at least ten times. The V gene is TRBV20-1, the J gene TRBJ1-1; 8 bases align to TRBD1. The CDR3 consists of 14 residues. Per the germline V gene, CDR1 is DFQATT and CDR2 is SNEGSKA (reference sequence). Unmatched junction bases numbered 12, after V lost 6 bases and J lost 6 bases. CDR3 residues: CSAEDVAGGPEAFF. The CDR3 bases are TGCAGTGCCGAAGACGTGGCAGGGGGCCCTGAAGCTTTCTTT.

This clonotype was seen repeatedly, ten times or more. The chain links TRBV25-1 to TRBJ1-1; no reliable D call. Trimming cost V 4 bases and J 3 bases, with 9 bases left between them. The germline V gene has CDR1 MGHDK and CDR2 SYGVNS. The CDR3 spans 13 residues. The CDR3 region is CASSGHPYTEAFF. DNA of the CDR3: TGTGCCAGCAGTGGACATCCGTACACTGAAGCTTTCTTT.

This clonotype came up many times. V gene TRBV20-1 combines with J gene TRBJ1-5; perhaps TRBD1 as D (6 bases). The V and J ends lost 6 bases and 5 bases respectively, with 17 bases between them. This CDR3 region has 14 residues. CDR1 and CDR2 from the germline V gene are DFQATT and SNEGSKA (reference sequence). CDR3 residues: CSAKRGGNDQPQHF. The CDR3 bases are TGCAGTGCCAAAAGGGGGGGGAACGATCAGCCCCAGCATTTT.

This clonotype was seen repeatedly, ten times or more. The J gene is TRBJ2-2, the V gene TRBV7-8; D ambiguous. The CDR3 runs to 12 residues. Germline CDR1 SGHVS, CDR2 FQNEAQ. V was shortened by 7 bases and J by 4 bases, with 7 bases between the two germline ends. The CDR3, as DNA: TGTGCCAGCAAGGCCCCCACCGGGGAGCTGTTTTTT. It translates to CASKAPTGELFF.

This clonotype appeared many times. The CDR3 coding sequence is TGCAGTGCTAGAAGGCACGATCAGCCCCAGCATTTT. This translates into CSARRHDQPQHF. The chain uses TRBV20-1 and TRBJ1-5; no reliable D call. V was shortened by 2 bases and J by 5 bases, with 7 bases between the two germline ends. The CDR3 is 12 amino acids. The germline V gene has CDR1 DFQATT and CDR2 SNEGSKA (reference sequence).

This clonotype appeared a few times. The J gene is TRBJ2-5, the V gene TRBV6-6; 11 bases are a match to TRBD1. Per germline, CDR1 MNHNY and CDR2 SVGAGI (reference sequence). CDR3 size: 15 residues. V dropped 8 bases and J dropped 5; count of bases not matched to a gene: 10. The CDR3 spells CASGHRTGGVETQYF. Here the CDR3 DNA reads TGTGCCAGCGGACATCGGACAGGGGGCGTGGAGACCCAGTACTTC.

This clonotype was counted at least ten times. V is TRBV7-2 and J is TRBJ1-6; no clear D gene. CDR1 SGHTA and CDR2 FQGNSA come from the germline V gene. V shed 1 base and J shed 4 bases, with 8 bases lying between them. The CDR3 spans 15 residues. In DNA, the CDR3 is TGTGCCAGCAGCTTAGAGAGGGTATATAATTCACCCCTCCACTTT. As protein: CASSLERVYNSPLHF.

This clonotype was seen ten or more times. The rearrangement uses TRBV7-2 and TRBJ1-1, with 10 bases identical to TRBD1. The germline gives CDR1 SGHTA, CDR2 FQGNSA. The CDR3 sequence is 15 residues long. Trimming cost V 5 bases and J 6 bases; bases outside gene matches: 9. The CDR3 DNA follows: TGTGCCAGCAGCCGCCGGACAGGGGGGGGCCCTGAAGCTTTCTTT. Residues: CASSRRTGGGPEAFF. Combining the CDR3 with reference TRBV7-2 and TRBJ1-1 gives the whole variable domain GAGVSQSPSNKVTEKGKDVELRCDPISGHTALYWYRQSLGQGLEFLIYFQGNSAPDKSGLPSDRFSAERTGGSVSTLTIQRTQQEDSAVYLCASSRRTGGGPEAFFGQGTRLTVV.

This chain links TRBV11-1 with TRBJ1-1; a weak D match, TRBD1 (5 bases). Germline values: CDR1 SGHAT, CDR2 FQDESV (reference sequence). The CDR3 covers 15 residues. V was clipped by 3 bases and J by 1 base, with 12 bases between them. The DNA for the CDR3 is TGTGCCAGCAGCTTCCGACAGATTAAGAACACTGAAGCTTTCTTT. It is translated as CASSFRQIKNTEAFF.

This clonotype was seen repeatedly, ten times or more. The chain carries TRBV20-1 and TRBJ1-2; 7 nucleotides line up with TRBD1. The germline V gene encodes CDR1 DFQATT and CDR2 SNEGSKA (reference sequence). With V trimmed by 2 bases and J by 4 bases, 4 bases remained unmatched. The CDR3 contains 13 residues. The chain's CDR3 is CSARPNRGYGYTF. DNA for the CDR3: TGCAGTGCTAGACCGAACAGGGGCTATGGCTACACCTTC.

Ten or more counts support this clonotype. The rearrangement joins TRBV18 to TRBJ1-2; 7 bases line up with TRBD1. V lost 8 bases to trimming and J lost 3 bases; unmatched junction nucleotides: 12. Germline values: CDR1 KGHSH, CDR2 LQKENI. The CDR3 extends over 15 amino acids. The CDR3 sequence: CASQSGWQGDYGYTF. The CDR3 DNA sequence: TGTGCCAGCCAATCGGGTTGGCAGGGGGACTATGGCTACACCTTC.

This clonotype was recorded at least ten times. The rearrangement joins TRBV5-1 to TRBJ2-3, with TRBD1 matching over 8 bases. V shed 4 bases, J shed 6 bases, and the junction held 7 bases outside the gene matches. The CDR3 has 14 residues. CDR1 is SGHRS and CDR2 is YFSETQ in the germline V gene. The CDR3 here is CASSQTGVKDTQYF. Written as DNA, the CDR3 is TGCGCCAGCAGCCAGACAGGGGTTAAGGATACGCAGTATTTT.

This clonotype showed up many times. The chain combines TRBV5-6 with TRBJ1-6; 9 nucleotides line up with TRBD1. V lost 4 bases, J lost 3 bases, and 11 bases stayed unmatched. The length of the CDR3 is 18 residues. CDR1 and CDR2 (germline): SGHDT, YYEEEE. CDR3 nucleotides: TGTGCCAGCAGCCTAGGGACAGGGATGGGGGGCTATAATTCACCCCTCCACTTT. Translated: CASSLGTGMGGYNSPLHF.

This clonotype was observed many times. The chain couples TRBV4-2 to TRBJ2-1; 9 nucleotides line up with TRBD2. Germline V gene sequence: CDR1 LGHNA, CDR2 YNFKEQ. This CDR3 is 18 amino acids long. V was clipped by 1 base and J by 4 bases; unmatched bases: 11. CDR3 region: CASSQVGRAGGQYNEQFF. DNA of the CDR3: TGTGCCAGCAGCCAAGTTGGGCGAGCGGGGGGTCAATACAATGAGCAGTTCTTC.

This clonotype was detected only once. A read error is possible here, since a much larger clone lies one base away. The rearrangement joins TRBV29-1 to TRBJ1-1; D is unclear. The CDR3 sequence is 12 residues long. Germline V gene lookup returns CDR1 SQVTM and CDR2 ANQGSEA. Written as DNA, the CDR3 is TGCAGCGCTTATGAGTTGAACACTAAAGCTTTCTTT. This codes for CSAYELNTKAFF.

This clonotype appeared many times. V and J are TRBV5-1 and TRBJ2-7, with a weak D call TRBD2 (5 bases). CDR1 SGHRS and CDR2 YFSETQ come from the germline V gene. Trimming took off 0 bases at V and 2 bases at J, with 9 bases between the two ends. The CDR3 consists of 14 residues. The chain's CDR3 is CASSLAGVTYEQYF. CDR3 sequence (DNA): TGCGCCAGCAGCTTGGCCGGGGTGACCTACGAGCAGTACTTC.

This clonotype was detected many times. This chain joins TRBV6-6 and TRBJ2-7; a possible D gene is TRBD1 (5 bases). V lost 5 bases and J 6 bases, leaving 8 bases between the germline ends. The CDR3 covers 11 residues. From germline, CDR1 is MNHNY and CDR2 SVGAGI (reference sequence). The CDR3, as DNA: TGTGCCAGCAGTCAGGGTAGCGAGCAGTACTTC. Translation gives CASSQGSEQYF.

This clonotype has ten or more counts. The chain is built from TRBV27 and TRBJ1-5; 9 positions match TRBD1. Germline loops: CDR1 MNHEY, CDR2 SMNVEV (reference sequence). This CDR3 is built from 14 residues. V was pared by 5 bases and J by 6 bases, with 5 bases of the junction left unmatched. This CDR3 reads CASSMTGGSQPQHF. CDR3 nucleotide sequence: TGTGCCAGCAGTATGACAGGGGGAAGTCAGCCCCAGCATTTT.